This T cell receptor beta chain was recorded in a study of cytomegalovirus exposure and HLA in healthy donors (dated by TCRdb to 2017 to 2019). Background for the entire study: An earlier analysis of some 550 of the donors reported more than 250 Gb of sequence data and roughly 100 million unique TCR beta sequences from 150 million to 200 million T cells. Among roughly 400 genotyped donors of the cohort, an average of approximately 240,000 unique TCR beta nucleotide sequences was sequenced per donor, of which about 18% were non-productive. In an earlier analysis of about 590 of the donors, high-throughput TCR beta sequencing was used to judge whether each TCR beta V gene segment behaved as functional or pseudogenic. A separate validation cohort of roughly 120 different subjects was used in addition to the approximately 700-subject first cohort. An early release that covered more than 550 HLA-typed donors contained around 330 gigabases of sequencing data and around 85 million unique TCR sequences. In a later analysis, previously published TCR beta repertoires from roughly 710 donors were re-analyzed and high-resolution HLA genotyping was added so that TCR occurrence patterns could be studied. The study used immunosequencing to profile the T cell repertoires of 600 to 850 subjects and linked those repertoires to cytomegalovirus serostatus. The study aimed to test whether cataloging public T cell receptors could reveal signatures of past pathogen exposure. Rather than drawing on any new phenotypic data, the later analysis identified candidate immune exposures from TCR beta sequences and the way those sequences occurred across donors. Both class I and class II loci were covered by HLA typing, at four-digit resolution. All discovery cohort repertoires had been generated using a single sequencing platform. About five DR-DQ haplotypes were treated as single units for association and clustering because of strong linkage in the cohort. Typing coverage differed by locus: A, B, C, DRB1 and DQB1 were typed in roughly 629-630 donors, DQA1 in approximately 520, DPA1 in 600 to 610, and DPB1 in just under 480. In a later genetic analysis, genome-wide SNP genotypes for about 65% of the roughly 700 donors were used, and that subset was treated as a discovery cohort. To predict cytomegalovirus infection status, the study combined high-throughput TCR immunosequencing, statistical association of individual TCRs with disease status, and machine learning. Alongside the repertoire data, information on donor age, sex, ethnicity and CMV serostatus was compiled. Of the approximately 400 genotyped donors, 65% to 90% were placed in the genetic ancestry cluster associated with self-reported Caucasian donors.

The library was made by the immunoSEQ multiplex PCR assay. For the multiplex PCR, a mixture combining 60 forward primers for TCR Vbeta segments and 13 reverse primers for TCR Jbeta segments was used. The CDR3 region of rearranged TCR beta genes was amplified from genomic DNA by a multiplex PCR assay. The amplified TCR beta libraries were sequenced on the Illumina HiSeq System as 87-base-pair reads. Regarding the original processing steps: Across the 640 or so repertoires, a later analysis counted 80 million or so unique TCR beta chains, about 10 million of which were shared by at least two donors. To remove PCR and sequencing errors, raw reads were error-corrected and collapsed into unique sequences using a nearest-neighbor algorithm that merged closely related sequences. Alignment of CDR3 sequences to IMGT reference sequences was used to assign V, D and J gene segments. For a sequence to be retained, a match of at least six nucleotides was required to both a V gene segment and a J gene segment. Rearrangements were called productive when the CDR3 lacked stop codons and stayed in frame with V and J; all others were non-productive. Following IMGT convention, CDR3 was defined as the stretch from the second conserved V-encoded cysteine up to the conserved J-encoded phenylalanine. The earlier analysis of about 500 of the donors excluded sequences that lacked an unambiguous match to a single V gene segment. An earlier analysis of several hundred of the donors called V segments functional above 56.7% productive rearrangements and segregating when the between-donor standard deviation exceeded 5%. A statistical classification framework was built to diagnose cytomegalovirus status from the catalog of TCR beta chain sequences. In a later analysis, TCR nucleotide sequences were compared against IMGT/GENE-DB human TR gene sequences so that V and J genes could be assigned. In a later analysis, CDR3 sequences and most-parsimonious VDJ recombination scenarios were assigned using the TCRdist pipeline. A later analysis defined each TCR beta chain by its CDR3 amino acid sequence plus V-gene family, and excluded reads lacking a unique V-gene family. To address suspected cross-contamination and a sequencing artifact, a later analysis removed around 590 highly shared, low-generation-probability nucleotide sequences. In a later analysis, a clonal expansion index was calculated for each public chain from normalized within-repertoire ranks of inferred template counts. A later analysis computed generation probabilities with a VDJ recombination model fitted to out-of-frame rearrangements, and checked the results against IGoR. A later analysis scored TCR-TCR, TCR-HLA and TCR-CMV co-occurrence with hypergeometric tests, applying a repertoire-size bias correction to TCR pairs. To estimate false discovery rates, a later analysis permuted the HLA or CMV assignments 20 times. In a later analysis, co-occurring TCRs were grouped using DBSCAN, with TCRdist sequence similarity added in when clustering inside HLA-allele-positive subsets. Co-occurrence clustering excluded repertoires with fewer than 30,000 or more than 120,000 public chains, plus five with anomalous nucleotide sharing. TCRdb limited this immuneACCESS table to in-frame rearrangements with V and J called. A share of clones is missing; checked studies link under half to unresolved V genes, and the rest is unexplained. V, J and clone size are taken as reported in that table, and D and trimming were inferred from the DNA itself. In all, the sample holds 150,000 to 200,000 clones, and around 85% of those were seen once. Almost 9.5% of the sample is held by the ten biggest clonotypes.

Trimming removed 4 bases from V and 1 base from J; the gene matches leave 3 bases unexplained. Counted from cysteine to phenylalanine, this CDR3 has 14 amino acids. Just CDR3 DNA is preserved here, 42 bases in frame from base 1. Taken from the germline V gene, the CDR1 and CDR2 loops are LGHNA and YSLEER. A note on this clone: Its antigen remains unidentified. No quality values exist for individual bases; no much larger clone is one base distant.

Study-wide findings and limitations: Most TCR sequences were seen in very few donors, while some public TCRs were found in many individuals. In a later analysis, 16,951 TCR beta sequences were associated with specific HLA alleles at a false discovery rate of 0.05. Some IMGT-functional V segments, including TRBV6-2 and TRBV6-3, could not be distinguished by the 87-base-pair reads and were therefore excluded. In a later analysis, HLA-associated TCR beta chains were found to be more clonally expanded and to have lower generation probabilities than equally common non-associated chains. The cohort was sequenced for TCR beta chains only, and without alpha or paired-chain data the features that could be detected were limited. The classifier was reported to diagnose cytomegalovirus status with high specificity and sensitivity in both the original and validation cohorts. The sequencing pipeline was judged likely to have produced a cluster of highly shared sequence variants as a technical artifact. V-gene and J-gene trimming of TCR beta chains was associated with a missense DCLRE1C variant in a later genetic analysis, and the association was replicated in an independent cohort. A later analysis reported that several top co-occurrence clusters appeared linked to parvovirus B19, influenza, CMV and Epstein-Barr virus. Strong co-occurrence of HLA alleles, especially DR and DQ, made assigning TCR associations to individual alleles difficult. The only immune exposure information available for the cohort was CMV serostatus. Most CMV-associated TCR beta chains appeared to be HLA-restricted in a later analysis, and the HLA associations seemed to be driven largely by CMV exposure. Compared with the approximately 710-donor mean, donors in an Asian-associated ancestry cluster had fewer N-insertions in productive TCRs, according to a later genetic analysis. According to a later analysis, TCR association rates differed among HLA loci, with DRB1 alleles showing the most associated TCRs and HLA-C alleles showing the fewest. Three of the identified cytomegalovirus-associated TCR beta chains were confirmed in vitro to be specific for cytomegalovirus antigens. Because counts were too low, roughly 17 rarely observed V segments, including chromosome 9 orphons, were left out of the earlier analysis of over 550 of the donors. A further reported finding was that TCR beta sequences accurately predicted the HLA-A and HLA-B alleles for most subjects in the first cohort. The study listed approximately 160 TCR beta chains as associated with cytomegalovirus. HLA typing was unavailable for some donors at each locus, so association tests used only the typed subset. Sequencing depth was assumed to be roughly uniform across donors in the presence/absence analyses, though that assumption may not hold. It was suggested by the authors that the approach could potentially be generalized to other disease states and immunological phenotypes. An earlier analysis of around 540 of the donors showed that most TCR beta V segments appeared in productive rearrangements either about 87% or about 30% of the time, which broadly matched IMGT annotations. Correlated functional status among segregating V segments might be attributable to linkage disequilibrium, but an unknown experimental factor could not be ruled out.

The cohort was made up of under 800 healthy bone marrow donors. At the time of sampling, every cohort member was nominally healthy, though immune exposures that went unrecorded were likely present. The donor tested CMV seropositive, placing the donor among the 289 seropositive members of the cohort. Every donor gave a peripheral blood sample, and the peripheral blood mononuclear cells from that sample were used for TCR beta sequencing. Genomic DNA extraction from the blood cell samples was performed with the Qiagen DNeasy Blood Extraction Kit. The receptor chain draws on TRBV4-3 and TRBJ2-5, and 7 bases in between align with TRBD1. Input material: PBMCs. This TCR came from a man in his late teens or twenties in good health and CMV-seropositive. At the DNA level, the sequence is TGCGCCAGCAGCCTTACAGGGGCCCAAGAGACCCAGTACTTC. Translated, it reads CASSLTGAQETQYF.